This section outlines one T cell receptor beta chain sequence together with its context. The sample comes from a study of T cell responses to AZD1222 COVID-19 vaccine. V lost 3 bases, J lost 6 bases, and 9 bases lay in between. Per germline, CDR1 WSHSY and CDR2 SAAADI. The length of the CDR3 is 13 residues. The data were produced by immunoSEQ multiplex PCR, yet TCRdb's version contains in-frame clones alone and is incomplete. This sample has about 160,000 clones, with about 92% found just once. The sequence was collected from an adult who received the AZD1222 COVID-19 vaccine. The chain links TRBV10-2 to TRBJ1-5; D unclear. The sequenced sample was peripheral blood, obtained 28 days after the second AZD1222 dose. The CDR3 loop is CASSELPGQPQHF. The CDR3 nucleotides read TGCGCCAGCAGTGAACTGCCGGGTCAGCCCCAGCATTTT.